This T cell receptor beta chain was captured by sequencing in a study of regulatory and conventional T cells in RAG deficiency. General study points: Shorter CDR3s in all patient subsets; >80% Treg-Tconv overlap in Omenn.

Sequencing used immunoSEQ multiplex PCR; TCRdb keeps in-frame clones, though not all of them. The repertoire has 30,000 to 35,000 clones, about 87% of them found once; the top ten carry approximately 5.4%. With respect to this clone: Its antigen is undetermined.

These records were also assigned to another study, of regulatory T cells. That paper adds: Primers: 52 TRBV forward and 13 TRBJ reverse. Skewed V and J usage and few unique V-J pairs marked patient repertoires, most in Tregs.

Sequenced material: CD8+ T cells sorted from blood. This TCR was sampled from a human donor in good health.

The CDR3 is CASSPGQNEKLFF. DNA for the CDR3: TGTGCCAGCAGTCCGGGACAGAATGAAAAACTGTTTTTT. V gene TRBV6-6 combines with J gene TRBJ1-4, with 7 bases matching TRBD1. The CDR3 spans 13 residues. V lost 5 bases, J lost 5 bases, and 2 bases stayed unmatched. Germline values: CDR1 MNHNY, CDR2 SVGAGI (reference sequence).